A selection of T cell receptor beta chains follows, all from one sample in a study of blood T cell repertoires in COVID-19. Only in-frame clones appear in the TCRdb table, and some are missing; sequencing was by immunoSEQ multiplex PCR. The top ten hold around 5.8% of the sample, which has 200,000 or so clones, 80% seen once. What was sequenced was peripheral blood. These receptors all stem from a woman aged 70 to 79 with acute or convalescent COVID-19. Both conserved end residues are part of each CDR3. The D gene is left open where the match is weak. The listing skips clone size in some rows; elsewhere it reads once, few, many or a size class.

D gene	V gene	J gene	clone size	CDR3 protein	CDR3 DNA
TRBD1	TRBV5-4	TRBJ2-1	-	CASSPRQGATYNEQFF	TGTGCCAGCAGCCCACGACAGGGGGCTACCTACAATGAGCAGTTCTTC
-	TRBV3-1/TRBV3-2	TRBJ1-1	-	CASSQEGQLNTEAFF	TGTGCCAGCAGCCAAGAAGGACAGTTGAACACTGAAGCTTTCTTT
TRBD1	TRBV19	TRBJ2-7	-	CASSPGTGGYYEQYF	TGTGCCAGTAGCCCCGGGACAGGGGGGTATTACGAGCAGTACTTC
TRBD1	TRBV19	TRBJ1-2	few	CASSIQDRAAGYTF	TGTGCCAGTAGTATACAGGACAGGGCCGCTGGCTACACCTTC
TRBD1	TRBV5-1	TRBJ1-1	-	CASSPHRGYNTEAFF	TGCGCCAGCAGCCCCCACAGGGGCTATAACACTGAAGCTTTCTTT
TRBD1	TRBV27	TRBJ1-1	once	CASSLHRGLAFF	TGTGCCAGCAGTCTACACAGGGGGTTAGCTTTCTTT
-	TRBV7-8	TRBJ1-4	-	CASSLQASNEKLFF	TGTGCCAGCAGCTTACAGGCTTCTAATGAAAAACTGTTTTTT
TRBD2	TRBV27	TRBJ2-7	once	CASSSRLGTTHEQYF	TGTGCCAGCAGTTCACGGCTCGGGACTACGCACGAGCAGTACTTC
TRBD1	TRBV18	TRBJ1-3	few	CASSRDRGNTGNTIYF	TGTGCCAGCTCTCGGGACAGGGGAAACACTGGAAACACCATATATTTT
TRBD1	TRBV6-5	TRBJ1-1	-	CASSNGQGNTEAFF	TGTGCCAGCAGCAATGGACAGGGGAACACTGAAGCTTTCTTT
TRBD2	TRBV27	TRBJ2-5	-	CASSLYGTSEQETQYF	TGTGCCAGCAGTTTATATGGGACTAGCGAACAAGAGACCCAGTACTTC
TRBD1	TRBV19	TRBJ2-3	-	CASSLGQIDTDTQYF	TGTGCCAGTAGTCTGGGACAGATAGACACAGATACGCAGTATTTT
TRBD1	TRBV27	TRBJ1-5	few	CASSSGTAQWQPQHF	TGTGCCAGCAGCTCTGGGACAGCGCAATGGCAGCCCCAGCATTTT
TRBD1	TRBV18	TRBJ2-1	-	CASSPSLPGTGTFNEQFF	TGTGCCAGCTCACCATCTCTCCCCGGGACAGGGACTTTTAATGAGCAGTTCTTC
TRBD2	TRBV11-2	TRBJ2-1	-	CASSLGGRENEQFF	TGTGCCAGCAGCTTGGGCGGGAGAGAGAATGAGCAGTTCTTC
-	TRBV21-1	TRBJ1-6	-	CASSKDRGNSPLHF	TGTGCCAGCAGCAAAGACAGGGGTAATTCACCCCTCCACTTT
-	TRBV5-1	TRBJ2-1	-	CASSLDGRVHNEQFF	TGCGCCAGCAGCTTGGACGGGCGGGTCCATAATGAGCAGTTCTTC
TRBD2	TRBV27	TRBJ2-3	-	CASSPLAGISTDTQYF	TGTGCCAGCAGCCCCCTAGCGGGAATTAGCACAGATACGCAGTATTTT
TRBD1	TRBV19	TRBJ2-5	-	CASSMRTGVQETQYF	TGTGCCAGTAGTATGCGGACAGGGGTACAAGAGACCCAGTACTTC
TRBD1	TRBV2	TRBJ2-2	-	CASRPGQTNTGELFF	TGTGCCAGCAGACCGGGACAGACCAACACCGGGGAGCTGTTTTTT
-	TRBV24-1	TRBJ2-1	-	CATSDFTSLFF	TGTGCCACCAGTGATTTTACTAGTCTGTTCTTC
TRBD2	TRBV7-2	TRBJ2-5	-	CASSPGGPGETQYF	TGTGCCAGCAGCCCGGGAGGGCCGGGGGAGACCCAGTACTTC
TRBD1	TRBV18	TRBJ1-6	-	CASSPIATGQGPSPLHF	TGTGCCAGCTCACCCATTGCTACGGGACAGGGCCCTTCACCCCTCCACTTT
-	TRBV2	TRBJ2-5	-	CAASGSHGGTQYF	TGTGCCGCCTCTGGGAGCCACGGGGGGACCCAGTACTTC
TRBD1	TRBV7-2	TRBJ1-2	-	CASSLLQGDYGYTF	TGTGCCAGCAGCTTGCTGCAGGGGGACTATGGCTACACCTTC
TRBD2	TRBV5-1	TRBJ2-2	-	CASSLAIAGGTRELFF	TGCGCCAGCAGCTTGGCGATAGCGGGAGGCACCCGGGAGCTGTTTTTT
TRBD1	TRBV6-5	TRBJ2-7	once	CASRVDRGYEQYF	TGTGCCAGCAGAGTGGACAGGGGCTACGAGCAGTACTTC
-	TRBV21-1	TRBJ2-2	-	CASSPPMAGVKAGLFF	TGTGCCAGCAGCCCCCCAATGGCGGGTGTCAAAGCTGGGCTGTTTTTT
-	TRBV3-1/TRBV3-2	TRBJ1-2	-	CASSAAINYGYTF	TGTGCCAGCAGCGCGGCAATTAACTATGGCTACACCTTC
TRBD1	TRBV11-3	TRBJ2-7	-	CASSLGQGDEQYF	TGTGCCAGCAGCTTAGGGCAGGGGGACGAGCAGTACTTC
TRBD2	TRBV19	TRBJ2-7	-	CASSVISGTSNYEQYF	TGTGCCAGTAGTGTTATATCCGGGACTAGCAACTACGAGCAGTACTTC
-	TRBV20-1	TRBJ2-5	-	CSARIETQYF	TGCAGTGCTCGTATAGAGACCCAGTACTTC
TRBD2	TRBV7-8	TRBJ2-1	-	CASSEAAGATGEQFF	TGTGCCAGCAGCGAAGCAGCGGGAGCGACAGGTGAGCAGTTCTTC
TRBD2	TRBV7-2	TRBJ2-1	-	CASRRTSGRGLYNEQFF	TGTGCCAGCAGACGGACTAGCGGGAGGGGGCTCTACAATGAGCAGTTCTTC
TRBD1	TRBV7-9	TRBJ1-5	-	CASSAQTGEQPQHF	TGTGCCAGCAGCGCCCAGACAGGGGAACAGCCCCAGCATTTT
TRBD2	TRBV9	TRBJ2-1	few	CASTIGTSVYNEQFF	TGTGCCAGCACCATCGGGACTAGCGTCTACAATGAGCAGTTCTTC
-	TRBV12-3/TRBV12-4	TRBJ1-4	-	CASSLGRGGLFF	TGTGCCAGCAGTTTAGGTAGGGGAGGACTGTTTTTT
TRBD2	TRBV7-9	TRBJ2-2	once	CASSFGGGPGTGELFF	TGTGCCAGCAGCTTCGGGGGAGGGCCCGGCACCGGGGAGCTGTTTTTT
TRBD2	TRBV7-3	TRBJ2-1	-	CASSSGLALYNEQFF	TGTGCCAGCAGCTCGGGACTAGCGTTATACAATGAGCAGTTCTTC
TRBD1	TRBV27	TRBJ1-6	-	CASSLLRGPPYNSPLHF	TGTGCCAGCAGTTTATTGAGGGGGCCCCCCTATAATTCACCCCTCCACTTT
TRBD1	TRBV28	TRBJ1-2	-	CASSGQGRISRNYGYTF	TGTGCCAGCAGTGGACAGGGGCGCATATCCCGGAACTATGGCTACACCTTC
-	TRBV24-1	TRBJ1-5	few	CATSAIGDQPQHF	TGTGCCACCAGTGCGATAGGGGATCAGCCCCAGCATTTT
TRBD1	TRBV3-1/TRBV3-2	TRBJ1-4	-	CASSQEHRGPEKLFF	TGTGCCAGCAGCCAAGAACACAGGGGGCCTGAAAAACTGTTTTTT
TRBD1	TRBV13	TRBJ2-7	-	CASSLAPGQGVYEQYF	TGTGCCAGCAGCTTAGCTCCTGGACAGGGTGTCTACGAGCAGTACTTC
TRBD1	TRBV5-4	TRBJ1-2	-	CASSSIFTGEDGYTF	TGTGCCAGCAGCTCCATCTTTACAGGGGAGGATGGCTACACCTTC
TRBD2	TRBV5-1	TRBJ2-2	-	CASSFLAGGDTGELFF	TGCGCCAGCAGCTTCCTAGCGGGAGGGGACACCGGGGAGCTGTTTTTT
-	TRBV19	TRBJ2-5	-	CASSETGRQETQYF	TGTGCCAGTAGTGAAACAGGACGCCAAGAGACCCAGTACTTC
TRBD2	TRBV19	TRBJ2-2	-	CASSIILTSYNTGELFF	TGTGCCAGTAGTATCATTTTGACTAGCTATAACACCGGGGAGCTGTTTTTT
-	TRBV30	TRBJ2-5	few	CAWSAGDQETQYF	TGTGCCTGGAGCGCGGGTGACCAAGAGACCCAGTACTTC
TRBD1	TRBV7-6	TRBJ2-7	-	CASSYPGTGEDEQYF	TGTGCCAGCAGCTACCCCGGGACAGGGGAGGACGAGCAGTACTTC
TRBD2	TRBV19	TRBJ2-3	-	CASSIGGADTQYF	TGTGCCAGTAGTATTGGGGGGGCAGATACGCAGTATTTT
-	TRBV5-1	TRBJ2-5	-	CASSSTPQETQYF	TGCGCCAGCAGCTCGACACCTCAAGAGACCCAGTACTTC
-	TRBV7-2	TRBJ1-4	-	CASRRFATNEKLFF	TGTGCCAGCAGGCGGTTTGCAACTAATGAAAAACTGTTTTTT